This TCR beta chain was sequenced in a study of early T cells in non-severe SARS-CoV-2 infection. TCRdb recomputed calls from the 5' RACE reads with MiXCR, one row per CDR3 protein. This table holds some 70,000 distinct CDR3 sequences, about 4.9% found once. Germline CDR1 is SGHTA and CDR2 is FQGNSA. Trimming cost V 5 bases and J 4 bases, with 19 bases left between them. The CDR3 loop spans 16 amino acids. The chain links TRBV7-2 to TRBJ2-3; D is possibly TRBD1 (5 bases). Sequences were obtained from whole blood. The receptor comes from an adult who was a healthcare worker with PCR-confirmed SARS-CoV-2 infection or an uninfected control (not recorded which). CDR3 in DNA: TGTGCCAGCAGCAACAGCCCGGCAGGGAATCCAGATACGCAGTATTTT. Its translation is CASSNSPAGNPDTQYF.